This is a list of T cell receptor beta chains from one sample in a study of cytomegalovirus exposure and HLA in healthy donors. Sequenced by immunoSEQ multiplex PCR; TCRdb stores in-frame clones only, minus some. The sample lists roughly 75,000 clones; 84% were seen once. Material: PBMCs. These receptors originate from a man between 70 and 80 years old in good health and CMV-seropositive. CDR3s include the opening cysteine and the closing phenylalanine or tryptophan. The D gene is left open where the match is weak. Clone size is stated in some rows and not others, as once, few, many or a class when expanded.

TRBD1	TRBV6-1	TRBJ1-2	few	CASSLRDSTYGYTF	TGTGCCAGCAGTTTACGGGACAGCACCTATGGCTACACCTTC
TRBD1	TRBV4-1	TRBJ2-3	NA	CASSHSPGQGTDTQYF	TGCGCCAGCAGCCACTCTCCGGGACAGGGAACAGATACGCAGTATTTT
NA	TRBV2	TRBJ2-7	NA	CASSDIVAYEQYF	TGTGCCAGCAGTGATATAGTTGCCTACGAGCAGTACTTC
NA	TRBV30	TRBJ2-5	NA	CAWSSSEGAGETQYF	TGTGCCTGGAGCTCATCTGAGGGGGCGGGGGAGACCCAGTACTTC
NA	TRBV6-1	TRBJ2-7	NA	CASVPPVSYEQYF	TGTGCCAGCGTCCCCCCAGTCTCCTACGAGCAGTACTTC
TRBD2	TRBV7-6	TRBJ2-1	few	CASSSGTSGYNEQFF	TGTGCCAGCAGCTCAGGGACTAGCGGATACAATGAGCAGTTCTTC
TRBD1	TRBV23-1	TRBJ2-7	few	CASSQSRDRTYEQYF	TGCGCCAGCAGTCAATCTAGGGACAGGACCTACGAGCAGTACTTC
NA	TRBV6-5	TRBJ2-7	NA	CASSLGSGEQYF	TGTGCCAGCAGTTTGGGGTCGGGGGAGCAGTACTTC
NA	TRBV6-4	TRBJ1-1	NA	CATRSQGYTEAFF	TGTGCCACCCGATCGCAGGGGTACACTGAAGCTTTCTTT
NA	TRBV7-2	TRBJ1-2	NA	CASSLWREDYGYTF	TGTGCCAGCAGCTTATGGAGGGAGGACTATGGCTACACCTTC
TRBD2	TRBV5-1	TRBJ2-7	NA	CASSFNSGGVGEQYF	TGCGCCAGCAGCTTTAATAGCGGGGGGGTGGGGGAGCAGTACTTC
TRBD1	TRBV28	TRBJ2-2	NA	CASKTGGRTGELFF	TGTGCCAGTAAGACAGGGGGTCGGACCGGGGAGCTGTTTTTT
NA	TRBV5-6	TRBJ1-1	few	CASSYDSNTEAFF	TGTGCCAGCAGCTATGACAGTAACACTGAAGCTTTCTTT
NA	TRBV7-9	TRBJ1-5	NA	CASSSSPGGQPQHF	TGTGCCAGCAGCTCATCCCCGGGGGGGCAGCCCCAGCATTTT
TRBD2	TRBV2	TRBJ2-3	NA	CASSVAGRVDTQYF	TGTGCCAGCTCGGTAGCGGGGAGGGTAGATACGCAGTATTTT
NA	TRBV4-1	TRBJ2-7	NA	CASSHGLVRPYEQYF	TGCGCCAGCAGCCATGGACTTGTGAGGCCCTACGAGCAGTACTTC
NA	TRBV9	TRBJ2-1	NA	CASSVGGLNNEQFF	TGTGCCAGCAGCGTAGGGGGCCTGAACAATGAGCAGTTCTTC
NA	TRBV7-9	TRBJ1-1	NA	CASSWGAGETEAFF	TGTGCCAGCAGCTGGGGGGCGGGGGAGACTGAAGCTTTCTTT
NA	TRBV27	TRBJ2-7	NA	CASSSRQESYEQYF	TGTGCCAGCAGTTCGAGACAGGAGTCCTACGAGCAGTACTTC
NA	TRBV16	TRBJ1-1	NA	CASNHQYNTEAFF	TGTGCCAGCAACCATCAGTACAACACTGAAGCTTTCTTT
NA	TRBV6-1	TRBJ1-3	NA	CASSEGQVSGNTIYF	TGTGCCAGCAGTGAAGGACAAGTCTCTGGAAACACCATATATTTT
TRBD2	TRBV7-2	TRBJ2-3	NA	CASSPPGLAGAGDTQYF	TGTGCCAGCAGCCCACCGGGACTAGCGGGAGCAGGGGATACGCAGTATTTT